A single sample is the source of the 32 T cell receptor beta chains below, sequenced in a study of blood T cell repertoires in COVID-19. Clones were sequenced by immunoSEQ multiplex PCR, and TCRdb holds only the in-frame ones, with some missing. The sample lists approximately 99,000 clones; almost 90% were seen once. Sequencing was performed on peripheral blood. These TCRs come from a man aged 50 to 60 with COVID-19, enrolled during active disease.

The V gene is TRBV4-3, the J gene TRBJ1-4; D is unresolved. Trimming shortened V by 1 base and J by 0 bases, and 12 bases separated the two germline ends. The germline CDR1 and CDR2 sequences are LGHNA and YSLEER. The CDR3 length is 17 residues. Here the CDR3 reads CASSQVSGSSTNEKLFF. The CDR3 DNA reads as TGCGCCAGCAGCCAAGTGTCGGGATCGTCAACTAATGAAAAACTGTTTTTT.

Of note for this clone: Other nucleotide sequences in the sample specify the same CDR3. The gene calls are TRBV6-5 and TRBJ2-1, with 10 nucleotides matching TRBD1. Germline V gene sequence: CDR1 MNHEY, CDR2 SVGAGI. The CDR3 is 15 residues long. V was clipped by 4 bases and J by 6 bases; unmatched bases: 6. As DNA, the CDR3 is TGTGCCAGCAGTTTCCCCGGGACAGGGGTCAATGAGCAGTTCTTC. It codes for CASSFPGTGVNEQFF.

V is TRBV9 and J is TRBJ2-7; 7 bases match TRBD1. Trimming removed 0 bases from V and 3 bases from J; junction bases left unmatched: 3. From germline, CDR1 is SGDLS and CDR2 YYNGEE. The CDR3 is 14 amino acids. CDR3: CASSVGDSHYEQYF. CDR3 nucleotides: TGTGCCAGCAGCGTAGGGGACAGCCACTACGAGCAGTACTTC.

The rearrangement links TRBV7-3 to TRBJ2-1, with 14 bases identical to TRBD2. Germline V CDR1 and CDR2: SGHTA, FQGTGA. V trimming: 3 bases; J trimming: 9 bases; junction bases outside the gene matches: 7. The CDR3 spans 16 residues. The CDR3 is CASSLTTSGGASEQFF. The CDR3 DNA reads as TGTGCCAGCAGCTTGACGACTAGCGGGGGGGCCAGTGAGCAGTTCTTC.

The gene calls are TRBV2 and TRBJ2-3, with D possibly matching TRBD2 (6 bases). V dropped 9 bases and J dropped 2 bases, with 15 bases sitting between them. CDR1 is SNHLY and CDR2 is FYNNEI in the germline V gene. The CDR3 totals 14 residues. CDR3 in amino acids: CASSGTRNTDTQYF. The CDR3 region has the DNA TGTGCCAGTTCCGGGACTCGAAACACAGATACGCAGTATTTT.

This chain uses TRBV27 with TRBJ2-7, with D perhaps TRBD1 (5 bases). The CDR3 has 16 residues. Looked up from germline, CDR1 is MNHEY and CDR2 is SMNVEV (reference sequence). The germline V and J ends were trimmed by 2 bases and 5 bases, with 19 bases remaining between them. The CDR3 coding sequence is TGTGCCAGCAGTTTACGATCTGGGGCCGTCTCTCACGAGCAGTACTTC. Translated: CASSLRSGAVSHEQYF.

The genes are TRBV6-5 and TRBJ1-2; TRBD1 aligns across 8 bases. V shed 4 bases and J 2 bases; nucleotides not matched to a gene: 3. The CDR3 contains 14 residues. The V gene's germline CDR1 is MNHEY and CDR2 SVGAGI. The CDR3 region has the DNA TGTGCCAGCAGTTCCCGGGACAGGAACTATGGCTACACCTTC. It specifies CASSSRDRNYGYTF.

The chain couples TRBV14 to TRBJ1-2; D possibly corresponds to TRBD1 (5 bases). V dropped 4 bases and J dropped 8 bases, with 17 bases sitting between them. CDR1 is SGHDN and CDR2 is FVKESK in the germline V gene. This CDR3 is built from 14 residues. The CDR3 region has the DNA TGTGCCAGCAGCCCCGAGCGGGGGTTAGGAGGCTACACCTTC. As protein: CASSPERGLGGYTF.

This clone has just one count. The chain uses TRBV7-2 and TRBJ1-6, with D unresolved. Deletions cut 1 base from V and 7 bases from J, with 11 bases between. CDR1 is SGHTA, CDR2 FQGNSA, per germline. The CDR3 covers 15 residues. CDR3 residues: CASSLGDISNSPLHF. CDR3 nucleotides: TGTGCCAGCAGCTTAGGTGACATCTCCAATTCACCCCTCCACTTT.

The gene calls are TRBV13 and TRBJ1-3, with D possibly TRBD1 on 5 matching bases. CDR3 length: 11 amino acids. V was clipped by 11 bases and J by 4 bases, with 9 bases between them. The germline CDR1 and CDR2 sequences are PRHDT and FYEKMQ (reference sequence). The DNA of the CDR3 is TGTGCCGGAGGGGAGGGAAACACCATATATTTT. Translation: CAGGEGNTIYF.

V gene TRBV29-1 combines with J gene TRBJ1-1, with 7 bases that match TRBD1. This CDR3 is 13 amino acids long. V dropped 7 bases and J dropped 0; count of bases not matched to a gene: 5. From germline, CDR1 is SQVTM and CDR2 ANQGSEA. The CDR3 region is CSAEGQMNTEAFF. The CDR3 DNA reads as TGCAGCGCGGAGGGACAGATGAACACTGAAGCTTTCTTT.

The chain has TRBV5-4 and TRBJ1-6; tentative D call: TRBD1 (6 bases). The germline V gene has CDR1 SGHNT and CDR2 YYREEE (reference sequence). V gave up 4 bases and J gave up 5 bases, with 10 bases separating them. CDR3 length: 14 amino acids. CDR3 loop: CASSPRTDNSPLHF. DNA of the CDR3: TGTGCCAGCAGCCCGCGGACAGATAATTCACCCCTCCACTTT.

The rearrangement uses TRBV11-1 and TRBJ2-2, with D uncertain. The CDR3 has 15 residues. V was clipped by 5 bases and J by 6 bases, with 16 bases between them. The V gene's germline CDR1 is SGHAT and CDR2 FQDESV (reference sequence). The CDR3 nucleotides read TGTGCCAGCAGCCCCCGCGGCCAGTCGGCCGGGGAGCTGTTTTTT. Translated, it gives CASSPRGQSAGELFF.

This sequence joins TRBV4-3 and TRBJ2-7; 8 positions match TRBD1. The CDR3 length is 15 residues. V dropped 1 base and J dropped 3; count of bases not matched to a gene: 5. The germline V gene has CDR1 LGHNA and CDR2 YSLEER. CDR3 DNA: TGCGCCAGCAGCCAAGCCAGACAGGGGTACTACGAGCAGTACTTC. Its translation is CASSQARQGYYEQYF.

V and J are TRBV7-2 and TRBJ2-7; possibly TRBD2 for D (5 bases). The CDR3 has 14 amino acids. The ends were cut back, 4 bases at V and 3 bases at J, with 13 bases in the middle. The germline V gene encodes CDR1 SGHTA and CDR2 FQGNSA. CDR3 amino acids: CASSSSSIGYEQYF. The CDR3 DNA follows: TGTGCCAGCAGCTCTTCTAGCATTGGCTACGAGCAGTACTTC.

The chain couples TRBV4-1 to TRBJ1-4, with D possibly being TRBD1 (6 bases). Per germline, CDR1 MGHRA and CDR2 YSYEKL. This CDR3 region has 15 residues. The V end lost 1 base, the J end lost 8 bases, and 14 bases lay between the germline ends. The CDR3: CASSQVFLTGEKLFF. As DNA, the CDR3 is TGCGCCAGCAGCCAAGTGTTCCTAACAGGGGAAAAACTGTTTTTT.

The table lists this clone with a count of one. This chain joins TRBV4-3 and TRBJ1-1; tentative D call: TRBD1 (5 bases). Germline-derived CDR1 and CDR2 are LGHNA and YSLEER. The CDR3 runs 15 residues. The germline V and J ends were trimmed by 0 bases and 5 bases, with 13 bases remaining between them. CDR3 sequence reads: CASSQEGRASTEAFF. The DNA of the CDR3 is TGCGCCAGCAGCCAAGAGGGCAGGGCGTCAACTGAAGCTTTCTTT.

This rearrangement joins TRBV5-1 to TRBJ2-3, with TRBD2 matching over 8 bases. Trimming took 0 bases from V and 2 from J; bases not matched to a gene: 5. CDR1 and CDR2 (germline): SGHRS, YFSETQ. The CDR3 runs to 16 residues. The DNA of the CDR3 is TGCGCCAGCAGCTTGGACGGGGGGGCCTTCACAGATACGCAGTATTTT. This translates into CASSLDGGAFTDTQYF.

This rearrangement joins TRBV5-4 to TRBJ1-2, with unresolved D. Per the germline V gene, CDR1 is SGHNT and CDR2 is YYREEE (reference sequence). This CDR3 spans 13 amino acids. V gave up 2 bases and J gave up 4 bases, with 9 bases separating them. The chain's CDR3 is CASSFGGVYGYTF. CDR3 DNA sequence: TGTGCCAGCAGCTTCGGAGGAGTCTATGGCTACACCTTC.

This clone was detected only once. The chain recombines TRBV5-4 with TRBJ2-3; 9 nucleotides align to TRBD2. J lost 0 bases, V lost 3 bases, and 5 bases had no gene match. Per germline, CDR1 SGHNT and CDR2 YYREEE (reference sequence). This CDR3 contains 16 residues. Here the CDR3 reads CASSSGLAWSTDTQYF. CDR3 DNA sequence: TGTGCCAGCAGCTCCGGACTAGCGTGGAGCACAGATACGCAGTATTTT.

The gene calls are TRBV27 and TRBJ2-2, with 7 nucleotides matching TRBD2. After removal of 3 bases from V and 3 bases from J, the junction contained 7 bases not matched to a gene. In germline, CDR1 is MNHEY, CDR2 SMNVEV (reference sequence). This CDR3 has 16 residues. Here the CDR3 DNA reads TGTGCCAGCAGTTTTAGACTAGCAGCTCACACCGGGGAGCTGTTTTTT. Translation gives CASSFRLAAHTGELFF.

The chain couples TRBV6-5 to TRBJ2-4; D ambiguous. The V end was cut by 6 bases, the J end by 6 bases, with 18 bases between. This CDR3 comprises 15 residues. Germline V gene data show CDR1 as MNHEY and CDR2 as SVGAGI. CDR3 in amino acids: CASSLRLAERNIQYF. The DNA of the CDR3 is TGTGCCAGCAGCCTCCGCCTGGCGGAGAGAAACATTCAGTACTTC.

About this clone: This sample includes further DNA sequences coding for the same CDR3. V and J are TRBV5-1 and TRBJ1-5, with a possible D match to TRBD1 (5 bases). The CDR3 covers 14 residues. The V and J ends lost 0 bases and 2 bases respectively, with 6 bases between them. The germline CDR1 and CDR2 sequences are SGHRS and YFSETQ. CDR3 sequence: CASSLEGGNQPQHF. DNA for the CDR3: TGCGCCAGCAGCTTGGAAGGGGGCAATCAGCCCCAGCATTTT. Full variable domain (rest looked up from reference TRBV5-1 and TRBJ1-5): KAGVTQTPRYLIKTRGQQVTLSCSPISGHRSVSWYQQTPGQGLQFLFEYFSETQRNKGNFPGRFSGRQFSNSRSEMNVSTLELGDSALYLCASSLEGGNQPQHFGDGTRLSIL.

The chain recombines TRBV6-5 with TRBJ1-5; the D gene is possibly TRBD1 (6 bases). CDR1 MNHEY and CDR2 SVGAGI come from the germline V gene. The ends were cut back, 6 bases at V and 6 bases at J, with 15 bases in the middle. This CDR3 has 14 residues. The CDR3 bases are TGTGCCAGCAGGTCAACAGGGATTGGTCAGCCCCAGCATTTT. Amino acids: CASRSTGIGQPQHF.

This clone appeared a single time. The CDR3 DNA follows: TGCAGCGGATGCCGGACAGGGAAACGTAATCAGCCCCAGCATTTT. It yields the protein CSGCRTGKRNQPQHF. The gene calls are TRBV29-1 and TRBJ1-5; 8 nucleotides line up with TRBD1. CDR1 and CDR2 (germline): SQVTM, ANQGSEA. The CDR3 extends over 15 amino acids. V gave up 7 bases and J gave up 4 bases; unmatched junction bases: 12.

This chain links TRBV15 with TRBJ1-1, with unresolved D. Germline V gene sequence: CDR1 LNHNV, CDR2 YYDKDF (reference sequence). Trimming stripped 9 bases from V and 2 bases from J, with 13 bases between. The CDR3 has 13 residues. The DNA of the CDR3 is TGTGCCACGAGAATACGGGGAAACACTGAAGCTTTCTTT. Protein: CATRIRGNTEAFF.

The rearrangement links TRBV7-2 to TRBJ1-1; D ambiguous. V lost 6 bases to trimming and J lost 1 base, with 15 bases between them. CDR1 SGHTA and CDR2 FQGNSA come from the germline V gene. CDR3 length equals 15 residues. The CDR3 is CASRYAGIPNTEAFF. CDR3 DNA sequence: TGTGCCAGCAGGTACGCCGGGATACCGAACACTGAAGCTTTCTTT.

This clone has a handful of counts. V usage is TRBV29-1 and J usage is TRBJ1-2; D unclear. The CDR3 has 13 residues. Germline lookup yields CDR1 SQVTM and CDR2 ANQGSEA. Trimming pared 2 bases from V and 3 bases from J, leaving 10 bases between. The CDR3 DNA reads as TGCAGCGTTGAAAGCCAGCAGGACTATGGCTACACCTTC. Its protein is CSVESQQDYGYTF.

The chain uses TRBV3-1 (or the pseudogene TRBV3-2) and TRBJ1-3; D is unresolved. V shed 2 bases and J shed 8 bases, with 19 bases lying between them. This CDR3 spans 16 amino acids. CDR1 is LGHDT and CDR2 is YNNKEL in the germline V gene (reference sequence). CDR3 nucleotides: TGTGCCAGCAGCCAATCGCCCAGTCTCGGAGTAGACACCATATATTTT. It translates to CASSQSPSLGVDTIYF.

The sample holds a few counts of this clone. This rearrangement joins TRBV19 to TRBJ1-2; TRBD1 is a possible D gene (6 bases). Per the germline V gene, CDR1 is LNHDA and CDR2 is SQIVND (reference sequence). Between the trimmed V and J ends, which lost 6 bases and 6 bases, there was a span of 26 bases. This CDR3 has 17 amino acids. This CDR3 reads CASRRAVGALKLDGYTF. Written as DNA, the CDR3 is TGTGCCAGTAGAAGGGCGGTGGGGGCCCTAAAGTTGGATGGCTACACCTTC.

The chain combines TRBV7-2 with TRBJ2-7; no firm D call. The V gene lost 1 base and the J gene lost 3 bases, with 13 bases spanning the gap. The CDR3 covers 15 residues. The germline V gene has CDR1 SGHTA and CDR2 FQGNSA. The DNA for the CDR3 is TGTGCCAGCAGCTTAGAGTGGGCAGAAGACTACGAGCAGTACTTC. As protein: CASSLEWAEDYEQYF.

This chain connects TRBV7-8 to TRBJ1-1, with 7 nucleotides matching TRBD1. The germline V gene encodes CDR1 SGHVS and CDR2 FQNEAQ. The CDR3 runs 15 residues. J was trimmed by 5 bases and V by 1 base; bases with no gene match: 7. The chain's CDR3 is CASSLGRQGGTEAFF. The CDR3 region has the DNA TGTGCCAGCAGCTTAGGACGACAGGGAGGAACTGAAGCTTTCTTT.